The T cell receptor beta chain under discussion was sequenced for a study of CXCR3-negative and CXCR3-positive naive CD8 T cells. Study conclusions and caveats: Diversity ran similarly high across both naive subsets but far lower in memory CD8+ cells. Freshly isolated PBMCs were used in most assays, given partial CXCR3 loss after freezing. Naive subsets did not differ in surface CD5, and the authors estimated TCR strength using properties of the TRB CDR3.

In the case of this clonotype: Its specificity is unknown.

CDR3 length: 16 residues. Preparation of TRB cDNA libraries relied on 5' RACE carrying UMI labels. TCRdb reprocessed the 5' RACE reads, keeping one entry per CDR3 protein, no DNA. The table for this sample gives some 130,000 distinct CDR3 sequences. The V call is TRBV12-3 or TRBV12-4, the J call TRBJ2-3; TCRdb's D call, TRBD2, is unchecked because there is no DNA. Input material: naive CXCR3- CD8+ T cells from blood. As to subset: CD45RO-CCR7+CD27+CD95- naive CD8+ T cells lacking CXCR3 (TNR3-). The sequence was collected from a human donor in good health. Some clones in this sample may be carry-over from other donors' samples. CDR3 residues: CASTLSAGGPADTQYF.